Following are 14 T cell receptor beta chains from one sample sequenced in a study of T cell responses to AZD1222 COVID-19 vaccine. Clones were read by immunoSEQ multiplex PCR, and TCRdb kept only the in-frame ones, dropping some. The data show some 130,000 clones, around 90% seen once. Sample: peripheral blood, taken on day 0 of AZD1222 vaccination. The receptors here all came from an adult in good health.

This chain connects TRBV4-1 to TRBJ1-5; 9 bases are a match to TRBD1. The CDR3 extends over 15 amino acids. Germline V lookup: CDR1 MGHRA, CDR2 YSYEKL. After removal of 3 bases from V and 4 bases from J, the junction contained 4 bases not matched to a gene. CDR3 in DNA: TGCGCCAGCAGCCAGCCGGGACAGGGAAATCAGCCCCAGCATTTT. Amino acids: CASSQPGQGNQPQHF.

This clone was counted once. The gene calls are TRBV5-4 and TRBJ2-5; either TRBD1 or TRBD2 may supply D (5 bases each). The CDR3 loop spans 15 amino acids. The V gene lost 3 bases and the J gene lost 1 base, with 13 bases spanning the gap. The V gene's germline CDR1 is SGHNT and CDR2 YYREEE (reference sequence). This CDR3 is CASSWGPGSQETQYF. The CDR3 nucleotides are TGTGCCAGCAGCTGGGGACCAGGGAGCCAAGAGACCCAGTACTTC.

This chain joins TRBV15 and TRBJ1-4; 8 bases fit TRBD1. Looked up from germline, CDR1 is LNHNV and CDR2 is YYDKDF (reference sequence). The CDR3 covers 16 residues. Unmatched junction bases numbered 4, after V lost 4 bases and J lost 0 bases. In nucleotides, the CDR3 is TGTGCCACCAGCAAGACAGGGGTTGCAACTAATGAAAAACTGTTTTTT. As protein: CATSKTGVATNEKLFF.

This clone was counted once. The chain combines TRBV9 with TRBJ2-3; D might be TRBD2 (6 bases). CDR1 SGDLS and CDR2 YYNGEE come from the germline V gene. The CDR3 length is 12 residues. Deletions cut 3 bases from V and 11 bases from J, with 13 bases between. The CDR3 loop is CASSAGLEGQYF. In DNA form, the CDR3 reads TGTGCCAGCAGCGCGGGACTGGAAGGGCAGTATTTT.

This sequence joins TRBV9 and TRBJ1-4, with D maybe TRBD1 (5 bases). The length of the CDR3 is 15 residues. V was trimmed by 4 bases and J by 10 bases, leaving 20 bases between them. Germline V gene data show CDR1 as SGDLS and CDR2 as YYNGEE. The CDR3 DNA reads TGTGCCAGCAGCTCCCGAGGGGAGGTTCCGACAAAACTGTTTTTT. Encoded protein: CASSSRGEVPTKLFF.

This clone was observed a few times. The chain employs TRBV28 and TRBJ1-2; 7 bases align to TRBD1. The germline V gene encodes CDR1 MDHEN and CDR2 SYDVKM. V gave up 7 bases and J gave up 5 bases; unmatched junction bases: 10. This CDR3 has 14 residues. The DNA for the CDR3 is TGTGCCAGCACCCTTCTAGGGGGCGAGTATGGCTACACCTTC. This gives the protein CASTLLGGEYGYTF.

The CDR3 nucleotides are TGTGCCAGCAGTCCCACTGTAGAGGGCTACACCTTC. It codes for CASSPTVEGYTF. This rearrangement joins TRBV12-3 or TRBV12-4 to TRBJ1-2; no clear D. The CDR3 totals 12 residues. V was clipped by 5 bases and J by 8 bases, with 12 bases between them.

The rearrangement uses TRBV4-3 and TRBJ1-1; TRBD1 matches at 9 bases. Germline V lookup: CDR1 LGHNA, CDR2 YSLEER. The CDR3 consists of 17 residues. V was clipped by 4 bases and J by 2 bases; unmatched bases: 11. The chain's CDR3 is CASSPYTTGQGNTEAFF. For the CDR3, the DNA is TGCGCCAGCAGCCCTTATACGACGGGACAGGGAAACACTGAAGCTTTCTTT.

V and J are TRBV12-3 or TRBV12-4 and TRBJ1-3; D is ambiguous. Trimming pared 2 bases from V and 7 bases from J, leaving 6 bases between. The CDR3 loop spans 12 amino acids. The CDR3, as DNA: TGTGCCAGCAGTTTATCGGCGAACACCATATATTTT. It yields the protein CASSLSANTIYF.

The chain links TRBV5-6 to TRBJ2-3; no clear D. The CDR3 loop spans 14 amino acids. Germline lookup yields CDR1 SGHDT and CDR2 YYEEEE. V lost 0 bases and J 0 bases, leaving 5 bases between the germline ends. The CDR3 protein is CASSLGVSTDTQYF. CDR3 sequence (DNA): TGTGCCAGCAGCTTGGGGGTCAGCACAGATACGCAGTATTTT.

V gene TRBV5-1 combines with J gene TRBJ1-2; 7 nucleotides agree with TRBD1. The CDR3 has 15 residues. Germline V CDR1 and CDR2: SGHRS, YFSETQ. Trimming took 3 bases from V and 2 from J; bases not matched to a gene: 7. This CDR3 is CASSSRTGGNYGYTF. For the CDR3, the DNA is TGCGCCAGCAGCTCGCGGACAGGCGGGAACTATGGCTACACCTTC.

CDR3 nucleotides: TGTGCCAGCAGCGTACTAACAGGGAACACTGAAGCTTTCTTT. Protein: CASSVLTGNTEAFF. The chain joins TRBV5-6 to TRBJ1-1; perhaps TRBD1 as D (5 bases). This CDR3 is 14 amino acids long. The germline V gene encodes CDR1 SGHDT and CDR2 YYEEEE. Trimming took off 4 bases at V and 1 base at J, with 11 bases between the two ends.

V gene TRBV5-1 combines with J gene TRBJ1-1; D remains ambiguous. This CDR3 is built from 15 residues. V was clipped by 4 bases and J by 0 bases, with 13 bases between them. The germline CDR1 and CDR2 sequences are SGHRS and YFSETQ. Here the CDR3 DNA reads TGCGCCAGCAGCCGGTCAGAGGGCATGAACACTGAAGCTTTCTTT. This sequence encodes CASSRSEGMNTEAFF.

V is TRBV29-1 and J is TRBJ2-7; either TRBD1 or TRBD2 may supply D (5 bases each). The germline V gene has CDR1 SQVTM and CDR2 ANQGSEA. V was pared by 4 bases and J by 1 base, with 14 bases between. The CDR3 is 14 amino acids. Written as DNA, the CDR3 is TGCAGCGTTGCTGGGACGGACCGTTCCTACGAGCAGTACTTC. Its protein is CSVAGTDRSYEQYF.